This T cell receptor beta chain appears in the sequencing data of a study of T cells after yellow fever vaccination. Study context: The fractions with low cell numbers were processed using SMART-Seq v4 Ultra Low Input.

The CDR3 contains 13 residues. The germline V gene has CDR1 SGHAT and CDR2 FQNNGV. With V trimmed by 2 bases and J by 16 bases, 11 bases remained unmatched. The sample holds a few counts of this clonotype. Its matching antigen is unknown. Findings and limits, study-wide: Abundant bulk-population clonotypes could contaminate the FACS-sorted repertoires. Clones from primary vaccination mostly reappeared after the booster (around 96% CD4, approximately 91% CD8).

The 5'RACE template-switching step produced TCR cDNA and added a universal primer site and UMIs. One entry per CDR3 protein, called by TCRdb with MiXCR from the 5' RACE reads. The table includes approximately 580,000 distinct CDR3 sequences, about a sixth detected once. The sequenced sample was PBMCs, obtained roughly 5 days after the first yellow fever vaccination. The chain couples TRBV11-2 to TRBJ2-4, with TRBD2 matching 7 bases. This sequence originates from a man aged 18 to 35 who received the YFV17D yellow fever vaccine. The CDR3 DNA follows: TGTGCCAGCAGCTTATGGGGGACGGGACTAATTTACTTC. Translated, it gives CASSLWGTGLIYF.